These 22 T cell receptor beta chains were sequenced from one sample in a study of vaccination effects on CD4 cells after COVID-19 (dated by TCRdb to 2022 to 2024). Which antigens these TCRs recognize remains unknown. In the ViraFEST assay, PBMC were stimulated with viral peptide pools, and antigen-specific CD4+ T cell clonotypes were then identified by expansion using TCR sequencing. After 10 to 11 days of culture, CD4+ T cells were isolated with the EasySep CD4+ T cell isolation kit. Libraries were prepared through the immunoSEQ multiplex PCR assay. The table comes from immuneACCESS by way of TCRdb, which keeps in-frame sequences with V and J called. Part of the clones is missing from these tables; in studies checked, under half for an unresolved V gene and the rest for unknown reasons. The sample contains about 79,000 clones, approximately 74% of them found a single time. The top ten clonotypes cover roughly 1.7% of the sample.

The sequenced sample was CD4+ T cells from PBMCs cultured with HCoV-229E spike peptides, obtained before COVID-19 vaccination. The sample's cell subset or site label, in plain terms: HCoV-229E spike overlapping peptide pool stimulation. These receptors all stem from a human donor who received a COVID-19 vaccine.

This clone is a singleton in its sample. Here the CDR3 DNA reads TGTGCCTGGGTTGGAGGGAACTATAATTCACCCCTCCACTTT. This codes for CAWVGGNYNSPLHF. The rearrangement joins TRBV30 to TRBJ1-6; D remains unclear. CDR1 is GTSNPN and CDR2 is SVGIG in the germline V gene (reference sequence). This CDR3 spans 14 amino acids. The V gene lost 5 bases and the J gene lost 3 bases, with 11 bases spanning the gap. The variable domain in full, completed from reference TRBV30 and TRBJ1-6, reads SQTIHQWPATLVQPVGSPLSLECTVEGTSNPNLYWYRQAAGRGLQLLFYSVGIGQISSEVPQNLSASRPQDRQFILSSKKLLLSDSGFYLCAWVGGNYNSPLHFGNGTRLTVT.

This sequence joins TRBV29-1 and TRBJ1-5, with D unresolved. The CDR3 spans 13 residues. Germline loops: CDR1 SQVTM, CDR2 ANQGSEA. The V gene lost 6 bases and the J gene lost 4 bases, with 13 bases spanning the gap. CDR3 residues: CSVLIGINQPQHF. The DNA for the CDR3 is TGCAGCGTCCTTATAGGGATTAATCAGCCCCAGCATTTT.

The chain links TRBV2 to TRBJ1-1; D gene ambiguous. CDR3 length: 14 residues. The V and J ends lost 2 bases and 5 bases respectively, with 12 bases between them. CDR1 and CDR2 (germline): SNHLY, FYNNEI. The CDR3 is CASSEFRGWTEAFF. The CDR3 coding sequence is TGTGCCAGCAGTGAATTCCGGGGTTGGACTGAAGCTTTCTTT.

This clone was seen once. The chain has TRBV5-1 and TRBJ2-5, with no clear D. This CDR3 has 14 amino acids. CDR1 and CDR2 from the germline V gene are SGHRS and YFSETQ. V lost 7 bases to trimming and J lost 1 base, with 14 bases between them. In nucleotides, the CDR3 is TGCGCCAGCTCGGGTGGGCAGCCCCAAGAGACCCAGTACTTC. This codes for CASSGGQPQETQYF.

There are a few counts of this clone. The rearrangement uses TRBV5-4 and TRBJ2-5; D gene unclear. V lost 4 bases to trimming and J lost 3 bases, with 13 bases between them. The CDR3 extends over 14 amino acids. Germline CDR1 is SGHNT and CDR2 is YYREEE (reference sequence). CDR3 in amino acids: CASSPPAGEETQYF. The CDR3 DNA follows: TGTGCCAGCAGCCCGCCGGCTGGGGAAGAGACCCAGTACTTC.

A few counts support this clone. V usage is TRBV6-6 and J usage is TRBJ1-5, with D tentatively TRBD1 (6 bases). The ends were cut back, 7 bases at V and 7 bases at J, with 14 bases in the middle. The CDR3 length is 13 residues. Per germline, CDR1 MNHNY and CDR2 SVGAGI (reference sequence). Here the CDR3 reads CASMGALGQPQHF. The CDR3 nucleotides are TGTGCCAGCATGGGGGCACTCGGACAGCCCCAGCATTTT.

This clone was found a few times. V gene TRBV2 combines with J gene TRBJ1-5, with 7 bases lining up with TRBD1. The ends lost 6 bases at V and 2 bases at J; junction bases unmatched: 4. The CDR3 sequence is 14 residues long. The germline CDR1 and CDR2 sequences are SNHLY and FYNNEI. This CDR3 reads CASREGARNQPQHF. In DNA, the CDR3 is TGTGCCAGCAGAGAGGGGGCTCGCAATCAGCCCCAGCATTTT.

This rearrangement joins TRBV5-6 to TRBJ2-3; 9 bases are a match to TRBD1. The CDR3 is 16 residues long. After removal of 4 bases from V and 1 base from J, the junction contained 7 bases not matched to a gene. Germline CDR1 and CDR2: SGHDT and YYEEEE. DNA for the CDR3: TGTGCCAGCAGCACACTACAGGGGGCCCGCACAGATACGCAGTATTTT. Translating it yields CASSTLQGARTDTQYF.

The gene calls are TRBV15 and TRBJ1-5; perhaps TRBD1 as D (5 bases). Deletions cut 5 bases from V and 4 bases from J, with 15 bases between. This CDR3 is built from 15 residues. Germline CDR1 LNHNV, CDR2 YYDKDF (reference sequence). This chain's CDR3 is CATSSRDGKNQPQHF. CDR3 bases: TGTGCCACCAGCTCCCGGGACGGGAAAAATCAGCCCCAGCATTTT.

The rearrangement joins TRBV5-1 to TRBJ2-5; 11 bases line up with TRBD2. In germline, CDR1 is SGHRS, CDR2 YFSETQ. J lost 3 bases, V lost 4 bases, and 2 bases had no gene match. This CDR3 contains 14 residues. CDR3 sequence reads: CASSEGLAEETQYF. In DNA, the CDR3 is TGCGCCAGCAGCGAGGGACTAGCGGAAGAGACCCAGTACTTC.

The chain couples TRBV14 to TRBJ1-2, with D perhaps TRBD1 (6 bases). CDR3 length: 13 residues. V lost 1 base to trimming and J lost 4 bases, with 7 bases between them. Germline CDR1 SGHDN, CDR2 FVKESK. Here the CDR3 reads CASSQGTAYGYTF. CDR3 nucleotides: TGTGCCAGCAGCCAAGGGACAGCCTATGGCTACACCTTC.

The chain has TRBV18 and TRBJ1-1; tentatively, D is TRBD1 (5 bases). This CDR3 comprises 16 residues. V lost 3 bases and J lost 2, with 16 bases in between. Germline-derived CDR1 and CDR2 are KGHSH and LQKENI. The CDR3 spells CASSPPVGQGNTEAFF. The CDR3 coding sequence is TGTGCCAGCTCACCTCCGGTGGGGCAGGGAAACACTGAAGCTTTCTTT.

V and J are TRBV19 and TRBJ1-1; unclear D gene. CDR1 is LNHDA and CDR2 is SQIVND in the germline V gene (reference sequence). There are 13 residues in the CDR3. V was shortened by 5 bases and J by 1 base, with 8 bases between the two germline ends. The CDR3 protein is CASSLWENTEAFF. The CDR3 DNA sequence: TGTGCCAGTAGTTTGTGGGAGAACACTGAAGCTTTCTTT.

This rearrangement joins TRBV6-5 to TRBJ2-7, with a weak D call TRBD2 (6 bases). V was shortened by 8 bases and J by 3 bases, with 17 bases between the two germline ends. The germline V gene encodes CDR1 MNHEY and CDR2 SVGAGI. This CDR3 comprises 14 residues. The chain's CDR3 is CASSPGTFYYEQYV. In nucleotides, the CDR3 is TGTGCCAGCTCCCCCGGGACTTTCTACTACGAGCAGTACGTC.

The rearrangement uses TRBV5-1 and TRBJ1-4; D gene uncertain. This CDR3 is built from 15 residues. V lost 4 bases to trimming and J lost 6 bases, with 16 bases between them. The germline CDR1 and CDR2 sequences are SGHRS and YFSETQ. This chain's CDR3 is CASSARKGLDEKLFF. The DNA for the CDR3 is TGCGCCAGCAGCGCGCGGAAGGGCTTGGATGAAAAACTGTTTTTT.

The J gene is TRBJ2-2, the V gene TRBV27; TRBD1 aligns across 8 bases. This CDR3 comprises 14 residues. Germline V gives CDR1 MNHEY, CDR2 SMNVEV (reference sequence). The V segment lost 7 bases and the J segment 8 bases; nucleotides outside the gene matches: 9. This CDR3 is CASTTGALTGELFF. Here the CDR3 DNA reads TGTGCCAGCACGACAGGGGCCCTAACGGGGGAGCTGTTTTTT.

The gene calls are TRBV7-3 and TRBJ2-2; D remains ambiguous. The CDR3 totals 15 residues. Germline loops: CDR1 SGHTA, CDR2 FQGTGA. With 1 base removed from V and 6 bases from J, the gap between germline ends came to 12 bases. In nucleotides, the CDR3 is TGTGCCAGCAGCTTAAGAGTTGCCCCACCCGGGGAGCTGTTTTTT. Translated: CASSLRVAPPGELFF. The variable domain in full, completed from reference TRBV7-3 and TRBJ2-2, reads GAGVSQTPSNKVTEKGKYVELRCDPISGHTALYWYRQSLGQGPEFLIYFQGTGAADDSGLPNDRFFAVRPEGSVSTLKIQRTERGDSAVYLCASSLRVAPPGELFFGEGSRLTVL.

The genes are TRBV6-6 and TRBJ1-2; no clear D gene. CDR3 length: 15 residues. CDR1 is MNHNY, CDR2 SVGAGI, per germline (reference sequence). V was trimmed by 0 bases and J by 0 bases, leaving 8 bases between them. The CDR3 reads CASSYSSHSNYGYTF. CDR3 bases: TGTGCCAGCAGTTACTCTTCCCATTCTAACTATGGCTACACCTTC.

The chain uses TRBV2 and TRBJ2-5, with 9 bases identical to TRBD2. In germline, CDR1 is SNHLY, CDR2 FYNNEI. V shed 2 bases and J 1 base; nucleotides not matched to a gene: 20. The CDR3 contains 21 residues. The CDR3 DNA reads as TGTGCCAGCAGTGAACCCCTCCGACCGGGGGCGGCGGGGGGGCGCCAAGAGACCCAGTACTTC. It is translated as CASSEPLRPGAAGGRQETQYF.

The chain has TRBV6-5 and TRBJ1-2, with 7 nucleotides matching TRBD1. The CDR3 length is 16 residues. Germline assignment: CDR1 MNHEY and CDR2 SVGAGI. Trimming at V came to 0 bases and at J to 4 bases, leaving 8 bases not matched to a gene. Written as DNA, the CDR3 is TGTGCCAGCAGTTACTCCCTAAGGGGGACAGTCTATGGCTACACCTTC. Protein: CASSYSLRGTVYGYTF.

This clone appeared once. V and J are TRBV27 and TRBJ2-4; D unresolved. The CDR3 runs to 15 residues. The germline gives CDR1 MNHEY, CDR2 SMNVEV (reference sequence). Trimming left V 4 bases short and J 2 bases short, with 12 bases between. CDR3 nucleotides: TGTGCCAGCAGTTCCCCCAAGGGATCCAAAAACATTCAGTACTTC. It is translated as CASSSPKGSKNIQYF.

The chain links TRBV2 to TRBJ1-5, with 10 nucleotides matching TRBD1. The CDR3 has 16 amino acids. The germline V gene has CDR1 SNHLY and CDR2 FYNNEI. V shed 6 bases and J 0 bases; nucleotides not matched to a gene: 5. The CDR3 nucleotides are TGTGCCAGCAGCGCTGGGACAGGGGATAGCAATCAGCCCCAGCATTTT. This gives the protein CASSAGTGDSNQPQHF. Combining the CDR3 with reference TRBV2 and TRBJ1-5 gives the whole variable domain EPEVTQTPSHQVTQMGQEVILRCVPISNHLYFYWYRQILGQKVEFLVSFYNNEISEKSEIFDDQFSVERPDGSNFTLKIRSTKLEDSAMYFCASSAGTGDSNQPQHFGDGTRLSIL.